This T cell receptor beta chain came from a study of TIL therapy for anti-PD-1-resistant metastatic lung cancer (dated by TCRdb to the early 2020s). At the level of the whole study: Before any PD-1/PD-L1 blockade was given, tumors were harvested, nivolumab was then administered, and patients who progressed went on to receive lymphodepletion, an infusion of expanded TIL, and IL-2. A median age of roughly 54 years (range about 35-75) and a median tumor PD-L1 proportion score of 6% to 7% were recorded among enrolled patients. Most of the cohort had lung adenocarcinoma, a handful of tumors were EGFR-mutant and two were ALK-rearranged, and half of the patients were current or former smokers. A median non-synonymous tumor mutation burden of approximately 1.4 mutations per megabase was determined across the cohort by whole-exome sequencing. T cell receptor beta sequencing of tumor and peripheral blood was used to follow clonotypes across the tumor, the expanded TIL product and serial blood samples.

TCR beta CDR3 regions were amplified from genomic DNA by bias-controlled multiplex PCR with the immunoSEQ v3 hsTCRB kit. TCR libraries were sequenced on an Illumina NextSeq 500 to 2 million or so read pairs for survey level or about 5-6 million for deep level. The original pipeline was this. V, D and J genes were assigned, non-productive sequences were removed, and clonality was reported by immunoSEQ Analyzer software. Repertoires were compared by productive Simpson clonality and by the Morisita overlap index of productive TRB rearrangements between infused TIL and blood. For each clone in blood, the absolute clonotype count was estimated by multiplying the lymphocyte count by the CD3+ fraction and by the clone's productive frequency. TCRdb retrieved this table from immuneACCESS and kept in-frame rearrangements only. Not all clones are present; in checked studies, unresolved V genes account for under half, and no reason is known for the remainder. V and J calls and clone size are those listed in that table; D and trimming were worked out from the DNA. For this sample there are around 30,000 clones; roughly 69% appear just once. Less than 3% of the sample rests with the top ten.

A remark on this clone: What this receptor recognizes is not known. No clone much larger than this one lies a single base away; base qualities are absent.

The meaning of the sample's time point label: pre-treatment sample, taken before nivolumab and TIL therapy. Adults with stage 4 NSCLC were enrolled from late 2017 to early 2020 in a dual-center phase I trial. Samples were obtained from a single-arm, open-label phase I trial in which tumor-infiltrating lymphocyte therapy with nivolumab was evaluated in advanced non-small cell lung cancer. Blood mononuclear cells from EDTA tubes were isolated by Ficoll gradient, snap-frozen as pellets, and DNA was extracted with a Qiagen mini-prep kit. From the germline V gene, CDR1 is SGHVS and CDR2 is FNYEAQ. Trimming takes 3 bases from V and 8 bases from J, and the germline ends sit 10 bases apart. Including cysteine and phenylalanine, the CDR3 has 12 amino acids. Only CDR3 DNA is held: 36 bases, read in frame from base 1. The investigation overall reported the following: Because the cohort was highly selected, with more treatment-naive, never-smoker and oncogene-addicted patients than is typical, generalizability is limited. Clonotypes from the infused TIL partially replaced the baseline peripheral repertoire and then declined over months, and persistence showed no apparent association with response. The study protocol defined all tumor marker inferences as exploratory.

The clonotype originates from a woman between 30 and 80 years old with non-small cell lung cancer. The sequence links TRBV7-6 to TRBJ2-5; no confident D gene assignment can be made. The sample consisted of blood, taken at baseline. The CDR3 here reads CASSFQERTQYF. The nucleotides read TGTGCCAGCAGCTTTCAGGAACGTACCCAGTACTTC.